This entry lists 32 T cell receptor beta chains sequenced from one sample in a study of blood T cells in healthy people across ages (dated by TCRdb to the mid-2010s). Library preparation used 5' RACE. Sequencing took place on an Illumina HiSeq 2500. A second roughly 7 to 11 cycle PCR used a sample-barcoded 5' primer and a J-beta primer mix. The public reads were quality trimmed at Q25 with fastp and then assembled into clones with MiXCR by TCRdb, keeping productive beta chains. Rows are unified per CDR3 protein, each entry keeping the most common DNA and genes. The sample data list 1.5 million to 2 million distinct CDR3 sequences, and about 50% of these were observed just once. The top ten hold around 2.1% of the sample. The sequenced sample consisted of blood. The origin of the receptors is a woman aged 35 to 49 in good health.

CDR3 sequence (DNA): TGTGCCATCAGTGACCCAGGCACTATAGAAAAAGCTTTCTTT. The encoded protein is CAISDPGTIEKAFF. The chain recombines TRBV10-3 with TRBJ1-1; D is unresolved. Trimming removed 3 bases at V and 9 bases at J, with 17 bases between. The V gene's germline CDR1 is ENHRY and CDR2 SYGVKD. The CDR3 runs 14 residues.

The rearrangement links TRBV9 to TRBJ2-1; tentatively, D is TRBD1 or TRBD2 (6 bases each). Trimming removed 0 bases from V and 9 bases from J, with 10 bases in between. Germline V lookup: CDR1 SGDLS, CDR2 YYNGEE. CDR3 length: 13 amino acids. Here the CDR3 DNA reads TGTGCCAGCAGCGTAGAGGGGGGAAGTGAGCAGTTCTTC. Translated: CASSVEGGSEQFF.

This sequence joins TRBV20-1 and TRBJ2-3, with TRBD2 identical over 7 bases. Trimming took 2 bases from V and 6 from J; bases not matched to a gene: 8. Germline assignment: CDR1 DFQATT and CDR2 SNEGSKA (reference sequence). This CDR3 comprises 14 residues. The CDR3 DNA reads TGCAGTGCTAGACTAGCGGCGGGGATGGATACGCAGTATTTT. This gives the protein CSARLAAGMDTQYF.

This clonotype was observed a handful of times. This chain links TRBV29-1 with TRBJ2-5; unclear D gene. The CDR3 is 11 residues long. CDR1 is SQVTM, CDR2 ANQGSEA, per germline. V lost 4 bases and J lost 6, with 9 bases in between. The CDR3 loop is CSVAILKTQYF. The CDR3 DNA reads as TGCAGCGTTGCTATCCTAAAGACCCAGTACTTC.

J is TRBJ2-1 and V is TRBV20-1; TRBD2 aligns across 14 bases. Germline values: CDR1 DFQATT, CDR2 SNEGSKA (reference sequence). This CDR3 has 15 residues. Trimming at V came to 7 bases and at J to 7 bases, leaving 9 bases not matched to a gene. CDR3 coding DNA: TGCAGTGTTGGTAGACTAGCGGGGGGGAATAATGAGCAGTTCTTC. Translation gives CSVGRLAGGNNEQFF.

This clonotype has only a few counts. The rearrangement links TRBV7-2 to TRBJ2-1; 8 positions agree with TRBD2. Germline CDR1 and CDR2: SGHTA and FQGNSA. This CDR3 has 14 residues. V gave up 3 bases and J gave up 10 bases; unmatched junction bases: 8. The DNA of the CDR3 is TGTGCCAGCAGCTTCAGCGGGGGACCAAGGGAGCAGTTCTTC. Protein sequence: CASSFSGGPREQFF.

The genes are TRBV29-1 and TRBJ2-7, with D unclear. The CDR3 is 11 residues long. V lost 6 bases, J lost 3 bases, and 9 bases lay in between. Germline V gene data show CDR1 as SQVTM and CDR2 as ANQGSEA. For the CDR3, the DNA is TGCAGCGTCACCAAGGGCTACGAGCAGTACTTC. Translating gives CSVTKGYEQYF.

This chain's CDR3 is CASSSKVLAGVSYNEQFF. The CDR3 region has the DNA TGTGCCAGCAGTTCGAAGGTACTAGCGGGGGTGTCCTACAATGAGCAGTTCTTC. The chain has TRBV28 and TRBJ2-1; TRBD2 matches at 11 bases. After removal of 4 bases from V and 1 base from J, the junction contained 9 bases not matched to a gene. From germline, CDR1 is MDHEN and CDR2 SYDVKM. The CDR3 has 18 amino acids.

This clonotype was seen a few times. The chain employs TRBV7-9 and TRBJ2-7; a weak D match, TRBD2 (5 bases). CDR3 length: 15 amino acids. Between the trimmed V and J ends, which lost 0 bases and 7 bases, there was a span of 16 bases. Germline CDR1 and CDR2: SEHNR and FQNEAQ (reference sequence). The CDR3 DNA is TGTGCCAGCAGCTTAGCGTCTTCGGGGAACTGGGAGCAGTACTTC. Translation gives CASSLASSGNWEQYF.

V gene TRBV2 combines with J gene TRBJ1-5; D is ambiguous. Trimming cost V 7 bases and J 4 bases, with 11 bases left between them. This CDR3 spans 13 amino acids. The V gene's germline CDR1 is SNHLY and CDR2 FYNNEI. The CDR3 DNA reads as TGTGCCAGCAAAAGTTTTCAGAATCAGCCCCAGCATTTT. It encodes CASKSFQNQPQHF.

The genes are TRBV24-1 and TRBJ2-1; D may match TRBD1 or TRBD2 (7 bases each). The germline V gene encodes CDR1 KGHDR and CDR2 SFDVKD. The ends were cut back, 2 bases at V and 8 bases at J, with 21 bases in the middle. The CDR3 contains 17 residues. CDR3 nucleotides: TGTGCCACCAGTGATTCCGGAGGGGGCGGGGGATTCCATGAGCAGTTCTTC. This gives the protein CATSDSGGGGGFHEQFF.

CDR3: CASSESRGYQETQYF. In nucleotides, the CDR3 is TGCGCCAGCAGTGAGTCGAGGGGGTACCAAGAGACCCAGTACTTC. The chain employs TRBV10-2 and TRBJ2-5; a weak D match, TRBD1 (6 bases). The V end was cut by 0 bases, the J end by 0 bases, with 8 bases between. Germline V gene sequence: CDR1 WSHSY, CDR2 SAAADI. This CDR3 contains 15 residues.

The chain joins TRBV3-1 to TRBJ2-3; TRBD2 agrees at 9 bases. The V gene's germline CDR1 is LGHDT and CDR2 YNNKEL (reference sequence). The CDR3 is made up of 18 amino acids. Unmatched junction bases numbered 10, after V lost 2 bases and J lost 1 base. CDR3 protein: CASSQLKQRTSGTDTQYF. CDR3 bases: TGTGCCAGCAGCCAACTGAAGCAGAGGACTAGCGGCACAGATACGCAGTATTTT.

Only a few counts were recorded for this clonotype. The chain recombines TRBV6-6 with TRBJ2-3; 8 bases align to TRBD1. Germline loops: CDR1 MNHNY, CDR2 SVGAGI (reference sequence). The CDR3 is 14 amino acids. The trim removed 4 bases at V and 6 bases at J, leaving 6 bases unmatched. CDR3 sequence: CASSSWTGSDTQYF. Here the CDR3 DNA reads TGTGCCAGCAGTTCCTGGACAGGGTCCGATACGCAGTATTTT.

The chain employs TRBV28 and TRBJ2-1; 9 nucleotides align to TRBD1. Trimming at V came to 4 bases and at J to 7 bases, leaving 11 bases not matched to a gene. CDR3 length equals 16 residues. The germline gives CDR1 MDHEN, CDR2 SYDVKM. CDR3 sequence (DNA): TGTGCCAGCAGTTCGACCGGGACAGGGTCTTGGAATGAGCAGTTCTTC. It is translated as CASSSTGTGSWNEQFF.

This clonotype has a handful of counts. The rearrangement uses TRBV12-3 or TRBV12-4 and TRBJ2-1, with D hard to call. Trimming pared 5 bases from V and 6 bases from J, leaving 11 bases between. CDR3 length: 13 amino acids. The CDR3 bases are TGTGCCAGCAGTACGGACCGCGGCAATGAGCAGTTCTTC. Encoded protein: CASSTDRGNEQFF.

The chain uses TRBV6-1 and TRBJ1-2, with D tentatively TRBD1 (6 bases). This CDR3 has 17 residues. Trimming shortened V by 4 bases and J by 3 bases, and 21 bases separated the two germline ends. From germline, CDR1 is MNHNS and CDR2 SASEGT. CDR3 nucleotides: TGTGCCAGCAGTGCTTCGGACAGCAAAGCGGCGTACTATGGCTACACCTTC. Translated: CASSASDSKAAYYGYTF.

V is TRBV21-1 and J is TRBJ2-3; the table calls TRBD1, which could not be checked here. TRBV21-1 is marked as a pseudogene. CDR3 size: 20 residues. The CDR3 nucleotides read TGTGCCAGCAGCAGCTGGTGGGACAGGGTAGGGGGATACCGCACAGATACGCAGTATTTT. Protein sequence: CASSSWWDRVGGYRTDTQYF.

This clonotype was seen ten or more times. The rearrangement joins TRBV10-3 to TRBJ2-5; D possibly corresponds to TRBD2 (6 bases). Germline V CDR1 and CDR2: ENHRY, SYGVKD. V was shortened by 2 bases and J by 4 bases, with 8 bases between the two germline ends. The CDR3 runs 13 residues. CDR3 amino acids: CAISEGGRETQYF. CDR3 bases: TGTGCCATCAGTGAGGGAGGGAGAGAGACCCAGTACTTC.

The chain joins TRBV5-1 to TRBJ2-5; a weak D match, TRBD2 (5 bases). V lost 9 bases and J lost 4, with 19 bases in between. Per germline, CDR1 SGHRS and CDR2 YFSETQ. The CDR3 extends over 14 amino acids. CDR3 nucleotides: TGCGCCACCCAAGCGGTGGTAGGGTCAGAGACCCAGTACTTC. Translation: CATQAVVGSETQYF.

This chain joins TRBV27 and TRBJ2-4, with D unresolved. The CDR3 sequence is 12 residues long. The V end was cut by 6 bases, the J end by 3 bases, with 6 bases between. The germline V gene encodes CDR1 MNHEY and CDR2 SMNVEV (reference sequence). The CDR3 is CASRWDKNIQYF. The CDR3 region has the DNA TGTGCCAGCAGATGGGACAAAAACATTCAGTACTTC.

The chain joins TRBV20-1 to TRBJ1-1; D might be TRBD1 (5 bases). In germline, CDR1 is DFQATT, CDR2 SNEGSKA (reference sequence). V lost 1 base and J 0 bases, leaving 12 bases between the germline ends. This CDR3 contains 15 residues. The CDR3: CSARVPGTLNTEAFF. The CDR3 nucleotides read TGCAGTGCTAGAGTCCCCGGGACGTTGAACACTGAAGCTTTCTTT.

The chain combines TRBV4-3 with TRBJ2-4; D tentatively reads TRBD1 or TRBD2 (7 bases each). The DNA end favors TRBJ2-7, so the J call may be wrong. Germline CDR1 LGHNA, CDR2 YSLEER. The CDR3 totals 15 residues. CDR3 DNA: TGCGCCAGCAGCCACGTCGACAGGGAGGGGAACGAGCAGTACTTC. Translating it yields CASSHVDREGNEQYF.

This clonotype was recorded a few times. This chain's CDR3 is CASSYQGEFGNEQFF. The CDR3 coding sequence is TGTGCCAGCAGTTATCAGGGGGAATTCGGCAATGAGCAGTTCTTC. This chain uses TRBV28 with TRBJ2-1, with 7 bases aligning to TRBD1. Trimming took 4 bases from V and 6 from J; bases not matched to a gene: 9. This CDR3 comprises 15 residues. Germline assignment: CDR1 MDHEN and CDR2 SYDVKM.

This chain joins TRBV18 and TRBJ2-1, with D uncertain. Germline V gives CDR1 KGHSH, CDR2 LQKENI. The CDR3 length is 13 residues. The V gene lost 2 bases and the J gene lost 6 bases, with 8 bases spanning the gap. The CDR3 DNA reads TGTGCCAGCTCACCAGTTCAGGTCAATGAGCAGTTCTTC. Protein product: CASSPVQVNEQFF.

The V call is TRBV20-1, the J call TRBJ2-7; a weak D match, TRBD1 (6 bases). Deletions cut 4 bases from V and 1 base from J, with 11 bases between. In germline, CDR1 is DFQATT, CDR2 SNEGSKA (reference sequence). The CDR3 has 13 residues. This chain's CDR3 is CSATWDNSYEQYF. The CDR3 region has the DNA TGCAGTGCTACCTGGGACAATTCCTACGAGCAGTACTTC.

This clonotype was seen a handful of times. The chain joins TRBV7-2 to TRBJ2-5; the D gene could be TRBD1 or TRBD2 (6 bases each). Germline lookup yields CDR1 SGHTA and CDR2 FQGNSA. Trimming pared 5 bases from V and 10 bases from J, leaving 17 bases between. This CDR3 contains 13 residues. CDR3 in amino acids: CASSRDLGGIQYF. The CDR3 DNA is TGTGCCAGCAGCAGGGACTTAGGGGGGATCCAGTACTTC.

The chain is built from TRBV20-1 and TRBJ2-7; D gene uncertain. The V and J ends lost 5 bases and 4 bases respectively, with 12 bases between them. This CDR3 has 12 amino acids. From germline, CDR1 is DFQATT and CDR2 SNEGSKA (reference sequence). The CDR3 reads CSARPASYEQYF. In DNA form, the CDR3 reads TGCAGTGCTCGTCCGGCCTCTTACGAGCAGTACTTC.

This chain connects TRBV5-1 to TRBJ2-5, with no clear D. Germline V gene data show CDR1 as SGHRS and CDR2 as YFSETQ. CDR3 length: 13 residues. V was shortened by 2 bases and J by 4 bases, with 9 bases between the two germline ends. The CDR3 is CASSLSPPETQYF. For the CDR3, the DNA is TGCGCCAGCAGCTTATCACCGCCAGAGACCCAGTACTTC.

The chain joins TRBV5-1 to TRBJ2-6; 10 bases line up with TRBD1. Trimming removed 4 bases from V and 1 base from J; junction bases left unmatched: 11. The CDR3 contains 19 residues. Germline V gene sequence: CDR1 SGHRS, CDR2 YFSETQ. The CDR3 DNA is TGCGCCAGCAGCATAAAAAGTCGACAGGGGGCATCTGGGGCCAACGTCCTGACTTTC. Its protein product is CASSIKSRQGASGANVLTF. Drawing the rest from reference TRBV5-1 and TRBJ2-6, the complete variable domain is KAGVTQTPRYLIKTRGQQVTLSCSPISGHRSVSWYQQTPGQGLQFLFEYFSETQRNKGNFPGRFSGRQFSNSRSEMNVSTLELGDSALYLCASSIKSRQGASGANVLTFGAGSRLTVL.

The chain uses TRBV12-3 or TRBV12-4 and TRBJ2-5, with TRBD1 matching over 7 bases. The CDR3 is 14 residues long. Germline trimming cut 5 bases from V and 5 bases from J; bases unmatched to any gene: 8. Here the CDR3 reads CASSRTTGMETQYF. The DNA for the CDR3 is TGTGCCAGCAGTCGGACGACAGGGATGGAGACCCAGTACTTC.

The chain has TRBV7-2 and TRBJ2-1; a weak D match, TRBD2 (6 bases). The DNA end favors TRBJ2-7, so the J call may be wrong. CDR1 and CDR2 from the germline V gene are SGHTA and FQGNSA. The CDR3 runs 14 residues. This chain's CDR3 is CASNSGGVYNEQYF. The CDR3 coding sequence is TGTGCCAGCAACTCCGGCGGGGTCTACAATGAGCAGTACTTC.